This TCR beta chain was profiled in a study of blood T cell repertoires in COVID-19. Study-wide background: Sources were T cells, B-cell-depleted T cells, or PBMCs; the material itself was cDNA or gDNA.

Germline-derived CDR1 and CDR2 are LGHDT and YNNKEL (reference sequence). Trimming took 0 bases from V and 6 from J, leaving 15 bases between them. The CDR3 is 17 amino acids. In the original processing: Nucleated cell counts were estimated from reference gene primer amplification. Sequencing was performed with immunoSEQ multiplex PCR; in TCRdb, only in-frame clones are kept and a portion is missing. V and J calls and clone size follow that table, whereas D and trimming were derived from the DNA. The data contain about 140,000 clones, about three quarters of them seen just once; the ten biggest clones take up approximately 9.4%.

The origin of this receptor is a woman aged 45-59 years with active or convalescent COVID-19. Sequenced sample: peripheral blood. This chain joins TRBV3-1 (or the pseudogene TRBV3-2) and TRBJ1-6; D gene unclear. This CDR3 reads CASSQEEAPNLNSPLHF. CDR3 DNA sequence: TGTGCCAGCAGCCAAGAAGAAGCCCCTAACCTTAATTCACCCCTCCACTTT.